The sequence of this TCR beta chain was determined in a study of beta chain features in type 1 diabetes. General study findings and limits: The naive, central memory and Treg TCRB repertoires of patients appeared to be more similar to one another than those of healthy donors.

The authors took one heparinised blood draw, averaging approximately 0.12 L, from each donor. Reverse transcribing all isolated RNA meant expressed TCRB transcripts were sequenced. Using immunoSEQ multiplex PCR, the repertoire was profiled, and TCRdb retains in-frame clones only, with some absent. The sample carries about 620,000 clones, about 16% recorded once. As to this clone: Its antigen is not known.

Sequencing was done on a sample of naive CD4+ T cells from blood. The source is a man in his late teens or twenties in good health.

The CDR3 protein is CSVVARQFGSGTEAFF. The CDR3 DNA is TGCAGCGTTGTTGCAAGACAGTTTGGGTCGGGCACTGAAGCTTTCTTT. V and J are TRBV29-1 and TRBJ1-1, with TRBD1 as a possible D gene (5 bases). The CDR3 covers 16 residues. The V gene lost 4 bases and the J gene lost 4 bases, with 22 bases spanning the gap. Germline V lookup: CDR1 SQVTM, CDR2 ANQGSEA.